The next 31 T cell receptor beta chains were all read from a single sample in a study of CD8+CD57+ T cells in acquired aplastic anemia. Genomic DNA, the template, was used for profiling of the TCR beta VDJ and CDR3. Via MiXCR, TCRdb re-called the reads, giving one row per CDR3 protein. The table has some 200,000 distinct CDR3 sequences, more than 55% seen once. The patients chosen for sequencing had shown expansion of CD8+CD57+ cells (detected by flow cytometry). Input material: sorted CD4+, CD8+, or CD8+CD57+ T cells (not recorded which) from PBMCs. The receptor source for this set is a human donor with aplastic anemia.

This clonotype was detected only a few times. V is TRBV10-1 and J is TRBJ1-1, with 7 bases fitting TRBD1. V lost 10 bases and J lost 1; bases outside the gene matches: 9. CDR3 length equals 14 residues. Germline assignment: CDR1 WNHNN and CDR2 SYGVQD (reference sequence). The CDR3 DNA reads TGCGCCACCACGGTCAGGACAGGGAACACTGAAGCTTTCTTT. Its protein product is CATTVRTGNTEAFF.

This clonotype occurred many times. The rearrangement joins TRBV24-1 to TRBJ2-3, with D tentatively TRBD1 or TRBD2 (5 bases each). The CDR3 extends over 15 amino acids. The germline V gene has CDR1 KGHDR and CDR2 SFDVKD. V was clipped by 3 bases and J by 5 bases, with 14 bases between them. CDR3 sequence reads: CATSDLGLGRDTQYF. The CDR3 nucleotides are TGTGCCACCAGTGATCTTGGGTTGGGACGAGATACGCAGTATTTT.

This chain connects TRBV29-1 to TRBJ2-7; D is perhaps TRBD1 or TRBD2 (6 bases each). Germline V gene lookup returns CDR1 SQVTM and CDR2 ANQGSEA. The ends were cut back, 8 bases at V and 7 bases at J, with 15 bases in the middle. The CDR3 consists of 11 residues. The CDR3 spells CSTSQGREQYF. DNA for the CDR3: TGCAGCACCTCGCAGGGGAGGGAGCAGTACTTC.

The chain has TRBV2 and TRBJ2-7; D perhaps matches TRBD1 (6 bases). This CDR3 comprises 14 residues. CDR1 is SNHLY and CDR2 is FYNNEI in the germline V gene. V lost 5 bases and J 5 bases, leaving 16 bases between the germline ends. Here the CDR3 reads CASSQGTGKNEQYF. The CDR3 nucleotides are TGTGCCAGCAGTCAAGGTACAGGGAAGAACGAGCAGTACTTC.

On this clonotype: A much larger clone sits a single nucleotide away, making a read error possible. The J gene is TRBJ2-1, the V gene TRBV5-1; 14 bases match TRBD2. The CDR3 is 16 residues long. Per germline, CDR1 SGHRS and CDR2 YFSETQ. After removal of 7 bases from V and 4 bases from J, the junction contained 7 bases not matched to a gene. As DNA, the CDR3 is TGCGCCAGCGGGACTAGCGGGGGTTGGCCTTACAATGAGCAGTTCTTC. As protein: CASGTSGGWPYNEQFF.

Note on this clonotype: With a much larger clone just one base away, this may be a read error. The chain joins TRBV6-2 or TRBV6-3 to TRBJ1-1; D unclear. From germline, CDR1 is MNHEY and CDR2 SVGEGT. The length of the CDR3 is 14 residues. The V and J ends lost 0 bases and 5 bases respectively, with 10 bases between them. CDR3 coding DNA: TGTGCCAGCAGTTACTCTGGACCGAGTACTGAAGCTTTCTTT. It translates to CASSYSGPSTEAFF.

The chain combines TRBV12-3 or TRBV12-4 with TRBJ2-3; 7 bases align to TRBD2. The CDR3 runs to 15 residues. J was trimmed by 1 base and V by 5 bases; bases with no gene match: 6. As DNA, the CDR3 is TGTGCCAGCAGTCCCGAGGGAGGGCGCACAGATACGCAGTATTTT. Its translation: CASSPEGGRTDTQYF.

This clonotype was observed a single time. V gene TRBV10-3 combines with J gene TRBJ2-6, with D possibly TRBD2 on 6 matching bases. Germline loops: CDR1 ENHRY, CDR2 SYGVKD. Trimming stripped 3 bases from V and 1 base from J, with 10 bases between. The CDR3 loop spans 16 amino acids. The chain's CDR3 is CAISDLGGSGANVLTF. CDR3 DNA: TGTGCCATCAGTGATTTAGGAGGGTCTGGGGCCAACGTCCTGACTTTC.

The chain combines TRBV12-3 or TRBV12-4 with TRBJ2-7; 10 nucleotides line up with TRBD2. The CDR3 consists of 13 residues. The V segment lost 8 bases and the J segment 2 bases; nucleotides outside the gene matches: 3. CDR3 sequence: CASLLAGAYEQYF. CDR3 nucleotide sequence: TGTGCCAGCCTGCTAGCGGGAGCCTACGAGCAGTACTTC.

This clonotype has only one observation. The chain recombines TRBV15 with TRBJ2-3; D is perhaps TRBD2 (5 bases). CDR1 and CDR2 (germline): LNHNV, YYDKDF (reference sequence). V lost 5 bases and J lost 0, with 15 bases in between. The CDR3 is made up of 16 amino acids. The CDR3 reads CATSPKIGDSTDTQYF. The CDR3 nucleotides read TGTGCCACCAGCCCTAAGATCGGGGATAGCACAGATACGCAGTATTTT.

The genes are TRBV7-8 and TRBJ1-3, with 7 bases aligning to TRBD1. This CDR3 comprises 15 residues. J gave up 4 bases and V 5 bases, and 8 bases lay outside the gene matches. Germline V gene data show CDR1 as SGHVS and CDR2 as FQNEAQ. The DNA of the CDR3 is TGTGCCAGCAGCCGTGGGACAGCCCAAGGAAACACCATATATTTT. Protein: CASSRGTAQGNTIYF.

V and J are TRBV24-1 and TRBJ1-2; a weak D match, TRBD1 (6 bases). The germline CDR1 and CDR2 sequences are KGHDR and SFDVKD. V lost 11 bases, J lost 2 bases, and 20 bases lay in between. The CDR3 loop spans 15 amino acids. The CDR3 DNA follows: TGTGCCAGCAGCCAAACCCTAACAGGGAACTATGGCTACACCTTC. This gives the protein CASSQTLTGNYGYTF.

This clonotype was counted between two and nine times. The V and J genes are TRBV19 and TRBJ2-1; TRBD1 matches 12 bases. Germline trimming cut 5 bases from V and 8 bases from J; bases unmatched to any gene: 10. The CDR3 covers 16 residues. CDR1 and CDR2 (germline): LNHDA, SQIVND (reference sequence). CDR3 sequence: CASSLPPGQGADEQFF. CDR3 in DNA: TGTGCCAGTAGTCTACCGCCGGGACAGGGGGCAGATGAGCAGTTCTTC.

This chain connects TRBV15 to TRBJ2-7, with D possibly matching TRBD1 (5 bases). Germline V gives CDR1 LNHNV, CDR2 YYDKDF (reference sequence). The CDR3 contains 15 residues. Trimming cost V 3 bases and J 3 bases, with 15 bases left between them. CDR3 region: CATSSLAGAYYEQYF. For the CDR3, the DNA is TGTGCCACCAGCAGCTTAGCTGGGGCGTACTACGAGCAGTACTTC.

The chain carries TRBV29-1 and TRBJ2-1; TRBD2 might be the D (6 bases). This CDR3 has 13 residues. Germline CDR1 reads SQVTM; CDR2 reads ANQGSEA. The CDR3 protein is CGGSRVVGNEQFF. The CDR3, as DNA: TGCGGGGGGAGCAGGGTAGTTGGGAATGAGCAGTTCTTC.

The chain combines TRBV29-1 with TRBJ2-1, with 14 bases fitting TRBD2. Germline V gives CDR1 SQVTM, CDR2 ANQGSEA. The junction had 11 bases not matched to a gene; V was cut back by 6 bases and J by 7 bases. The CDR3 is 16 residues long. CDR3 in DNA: TGCAGCGTGGGCCGGGGGACTAGCGGGAGTTCAAATGAGCAGTTCTTC. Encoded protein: CSVGRGTSGSSNEQFF.

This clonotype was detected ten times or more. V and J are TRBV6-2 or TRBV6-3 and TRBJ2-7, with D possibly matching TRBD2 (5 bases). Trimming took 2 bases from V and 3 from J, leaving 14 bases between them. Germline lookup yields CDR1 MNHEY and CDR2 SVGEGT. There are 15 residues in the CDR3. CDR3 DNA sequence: TGTGCCAGCAGTTACCTCCGAGACGGGGACTACGAGCAGTACTTC. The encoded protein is CASSYLRDGDYEQYF.

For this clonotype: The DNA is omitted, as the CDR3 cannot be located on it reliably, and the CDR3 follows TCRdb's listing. This CDR3 is CASSEFFGEQYF. This chain uses TRBV6-1 with TRBJ2-7. Germline V lookup: CDR1 MNHNS, CDR2 SASEGT. A total of 12 residues make up the CDR3, ends included.

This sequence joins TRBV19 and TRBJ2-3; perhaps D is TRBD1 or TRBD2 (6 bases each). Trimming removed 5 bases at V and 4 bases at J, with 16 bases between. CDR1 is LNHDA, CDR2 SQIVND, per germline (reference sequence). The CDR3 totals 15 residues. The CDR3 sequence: CASSLPGAQADTQYF. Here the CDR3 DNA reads TGTGCCAGTAGTCTCCCGGGGGCCCAGGCAGATACGCAGTATTTT.

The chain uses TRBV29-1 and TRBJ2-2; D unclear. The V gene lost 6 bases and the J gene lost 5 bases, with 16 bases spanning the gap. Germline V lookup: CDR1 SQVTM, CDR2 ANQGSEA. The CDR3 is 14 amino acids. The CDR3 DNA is TGCAGCGTGGCCCAAGGCCGACCGACCGGGGAGCTGTTTTTT. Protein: CSVAQGRPTGELFF.

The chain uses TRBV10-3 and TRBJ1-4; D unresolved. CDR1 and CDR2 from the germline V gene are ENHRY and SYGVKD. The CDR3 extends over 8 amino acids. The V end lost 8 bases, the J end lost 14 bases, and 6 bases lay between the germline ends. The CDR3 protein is CAIPGLFF. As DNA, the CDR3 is TGTGCCATCCCCGGGCTGTTTTTT.

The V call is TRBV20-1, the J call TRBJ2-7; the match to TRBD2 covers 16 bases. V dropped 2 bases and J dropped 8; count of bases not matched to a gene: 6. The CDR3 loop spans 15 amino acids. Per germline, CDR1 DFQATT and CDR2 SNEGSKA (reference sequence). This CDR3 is CSARTPGLAGGQQYF. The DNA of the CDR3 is TGCAGTGCTAGAACGCCGGGACTAGCGGGAGGGCAGCAGTACTTC.

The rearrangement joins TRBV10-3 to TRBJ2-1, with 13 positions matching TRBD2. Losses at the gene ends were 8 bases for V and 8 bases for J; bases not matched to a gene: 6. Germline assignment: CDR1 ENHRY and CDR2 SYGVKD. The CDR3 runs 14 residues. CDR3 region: CAIGGTSGAHEQFF. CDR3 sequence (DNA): TGTGCCATCGGAGGGACTAGCGGGGCCCATGAGCAGTTCTTC.

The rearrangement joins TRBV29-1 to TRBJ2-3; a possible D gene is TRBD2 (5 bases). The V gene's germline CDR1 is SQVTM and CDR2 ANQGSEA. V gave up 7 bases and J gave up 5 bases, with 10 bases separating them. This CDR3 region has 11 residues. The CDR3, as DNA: TGCAGCGCGGGGTACAGAGATACGCAGTATTTT. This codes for CSAGYRDTQYF.

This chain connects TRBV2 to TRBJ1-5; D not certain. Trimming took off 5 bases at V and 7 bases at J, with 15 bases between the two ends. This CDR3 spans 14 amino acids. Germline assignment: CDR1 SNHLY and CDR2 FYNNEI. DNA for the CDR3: TGTGCCAGCAGTTGGGAGGGTCATCGCCAGCCCCAGCATTTT. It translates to CASSWEGHRQPQHF.

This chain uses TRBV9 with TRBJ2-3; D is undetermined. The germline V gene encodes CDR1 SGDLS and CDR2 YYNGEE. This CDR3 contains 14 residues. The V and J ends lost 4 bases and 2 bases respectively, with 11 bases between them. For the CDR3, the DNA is TGTGCCAGCAGCCCCAGATATTACACAGATACGCAGTATTTT. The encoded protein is CASSPRYYTDTQYF. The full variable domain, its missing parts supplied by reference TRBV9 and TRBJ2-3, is DSGVTQTPKHLITATGQRVTLRCSPRSGDLSVYWYQQSLDQGLQFLIQYYNGEERAKGNILERFSAQQFPDLHSELNLSSLELGDSALYFCASSPRYYTDTQYFGPGTRLTVL.

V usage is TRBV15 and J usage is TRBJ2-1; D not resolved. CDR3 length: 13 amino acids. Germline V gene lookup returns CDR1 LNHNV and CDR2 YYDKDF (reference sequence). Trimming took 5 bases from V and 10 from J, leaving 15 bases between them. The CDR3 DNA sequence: TGTGCCACCAGCTATTTTGCCGCAAAAGAGCAGTTCTTC. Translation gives CATSYFAAKEQFF.

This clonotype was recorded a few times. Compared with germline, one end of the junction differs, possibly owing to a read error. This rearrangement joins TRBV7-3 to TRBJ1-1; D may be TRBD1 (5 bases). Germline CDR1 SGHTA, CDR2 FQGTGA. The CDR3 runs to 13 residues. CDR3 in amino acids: CASSFQGNTEAFF. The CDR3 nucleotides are TGCGCCAGCAGCTTTCAGGGGAACACTGAAGCTTTCTTT.

The CDR3 protein is CASSVGNLYGYTF. CDR3 DNA sequence: TGCGCCAGCAGTGTTGGCAATCTCTATGGCTACACCTTC. The rearrangement uses TRBV10-2 and TRBJ1-2; D is unclear. Trimming removed 4 bases from V and 4 bases from J, with 10 bases in between. CDR3 length equals 13 residues. Germline loops: CDR1 WSHSY, CDR2 SAAADI.

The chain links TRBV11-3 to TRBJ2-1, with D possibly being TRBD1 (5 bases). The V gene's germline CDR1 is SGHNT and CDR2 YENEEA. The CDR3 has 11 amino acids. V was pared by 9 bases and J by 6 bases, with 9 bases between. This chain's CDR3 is CARKGCNEQFF. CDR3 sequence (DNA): TGTGCCAGGAAGGGGTGCAATGAGCAGTTCTTC.

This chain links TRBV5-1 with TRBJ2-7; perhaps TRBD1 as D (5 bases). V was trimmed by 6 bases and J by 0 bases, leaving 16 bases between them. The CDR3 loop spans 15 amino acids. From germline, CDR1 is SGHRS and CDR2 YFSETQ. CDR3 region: CASKRMTDTSYEQYF. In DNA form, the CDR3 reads TGCGCCAGCAAAAGGATGACAGATACCTCCTACGAGCAGTACTTC.